The 16 T cell receptor beta chains below were found in one sample sequenced in a study of T cells after somatic rescue of genetic block. Only in-frame clones appear in the TCRdb table, and some are missing; sequencing was by immunoSEQ multiplex PCR. The sample gives 55,000 or so clones, 90% to 96% of which show up once; roughly 0.077% is in the top ten. Sequenced: peripheral blood mononuclear cells (PBMCs). These TCRs come from a child less than two years old.

The V gene is TRBV5-1, the J gene TRBJ2-7; D ambiguous. V lost 1 base, J lost 3 bases, and 5 bases lay in between. Germline V gene data show CDR1 as SGHRS and CDR2 as YFSETQ. The CDR3 length is 12 residues. CDR3 loop: CASSLHSYEQYF. The CDR3, as DNA: TGCGCCAGCAGCTTGCACAGCTACGAGCAGTACTTC. The full variable domain, with the rest looked up from reference TRBV5-1 and TRBJ2-7, is KAGVTQTPRYLIKTRGQQVTLSCSPISGHRSVSWYQQTPGQGLQFLFEYFSETQRNKGNFPGRFSGRQFSNSRSEMNVSTLELGDSALYLCASSLHSYEQYFGPGTRLTVT.

This rearrangement joins TRBV16 to TRBJ2-3; a weak D match, TRBD2 (6 bases). Germline V gene data show CDR1 as KGHSY and CDR2 as FQNENV. V shed 6 bases and J shed 6 bases, with 16 bases lying between them. This CDR3 region has 14 residues. As DNA, the CDR3 is TGTGCCAGCAGTACTACCCGGGGGAGTGATACGCAGTATTTT. It specifies CASSTTRGSDTQYF.

The V call is TRBV6-5, the J call TRBJ1-5; TRBD1 is a possible D gene (6 bases). The CDR3 totals 12 residues. The V end lost 8 bases, the J end lost 4 bases, and 9 bases lay between the germline ends. Germline V gene lookup returns CDR1 MNHEY and CDR2 SVGAGI. The CDR3 DNA reads as TGTGCCAGCGGACAGCTAAATCAGCCCCAGCATTTT. This translates into CASGQLNQPQHF.

The CDR3 here is CASSHTLLRGEETQYF. The CDR3 DNA is TGCGCCAGCAGCCATACTTTGCTTCGGGGGGAGGAGACCCAGTACTTC. The V gene is TRBV4-3, the J gene TRBJ2-5; 7 bases map to TRBD2. This CDR3 has 16 amino acids. The germline gives CDR1 LGHNA, CDR2 YSLEER. The J segment lost 5 bases and the V segment lost 3 bases, leaving 12 bases of the junction unmatched.

This clone was seen a few times. The genes are TRBV6-1 and TRBJ1-2; D is possibly TRBD1 (6 bases). The V gene's germline CDR1 is MNHNS and CDR2 SASEGT. V was trimmed by 6 bases and J by 4 bases, leaving 18 bases between them. The CDR3 sequence is 15 residues long. CDR3 residues: CASSKEGGGGYGYTF. The CDR3 DNA sequence: TGTGCCAGCAGCAAAGAGGGGGGAGGGGGCTATGGCTACACCTTC.

The rearrangement uses TRBV27 and TRBJ2-6; the D gene is possibly TRBD2 (6 bases). The CDR3 contains 17 residues. Per germline, CDR1 MNHEY and CDR2 SMNVEV (reference sequence). Trimming removed 5 bases at V and 0 bases at J, with 14 bases between. CDR3 bases: TGTGCCAGCAGTACAGGACTGGGAGGCTCTGGGGCCAACGTCCTGACTTTC. It yields the protein CASSTGLGGSGANVLTF.

About this clone itself: The same CDR3 is also encoded by other DNA sequences in this sample. V is TRBV7-2 and J is TRBJ1-2, with TRBD1 as a possible D gene (6 bases). Germline values: CDR1 SGHTA, CDR2 FQGNSA. V was pared by 5 bases and J by 2 bases, with 6 bases between. This CDR3 is built from 12 residues. The CDR3: CASSGTNYGYTF. As DNA, the CDR3 is TGTGCCAGCAGCGGGACAAACTATGGCTACACCTTC.

The chain combines TRBV2 with TRBJ2-3, with 7 bases aligning to TRBD1. The V and J ends lost 11 bases and 0 bases, in that order; junction bases with no gene match: 11. The CDR3 consists of 15 residues. CDR1 and CDR2 (germline): SNHLY, FYNNEI. The CDR3 sequence: CAGTHRGSSTDTQYF. The CDR3 bases are TGTGCCGGAACTCACAGGGGTTCTAGCACAGATACGCAGTATTTT.

The chain is built from TRBV18 and TRBJ2-1, with 12 bases that match TRBD2. V lost 3 bases, J lost 4 bases, and 4 bases stayed unmatched. Germline values: CDR1 KGHSH, CDR2 LQKENI. This CDR3 is built from 16 residues. CDR3: CASSPRTSGTYNEQFF. CDR3 DNA sequence: TGTGCCAGCTCACCGCGGACTAGCGGGACGTACAATGAGCAGTTCTTC.

The CDR3 here is CASSQDRNEQFF. CDR3 in DNA: TGCGCCAGCAGCCAAGATCGCAATGAGCAGTTCTTC. This chain joins TRBV4-1 and TRBJ2-1, with D hard to call. Germline V gene sequence: CDR1 MGHRA, CDR2 YSYEKL. CDR3 size: 12 residues. Trimming pared 0 bases from V and 6 bases from J, leaving 3 bases between.

In nucleotides, the CDR3 is TGCGCCAGCAGAGAATACGGGGGTGTAGATACGCAGTATTTT. This encodes CASREYGGVDTQYF. The chain links TRBV5-1 to TRBJ2-3, with D possibly TRBD2 on 6 matching bases. The germline V gene has CDR1 SGHRS and CDR2 YFSETQ. The V gene lost 5 bases and the J gene lost 5 bases, with 15 bases spanning the gap. The CDR3 spans 14 residues.

CDR3 loop: CASSLTGPEAFF. CDR3 sequence (DNA): TGCGCCAGCAGCTTGACAGGGCCTGAAGCTTTCTTT. The chain couples TRBV5-1 to TRBJ1-1; D is possibly TRBD1 (6 bases). Between the trimmed V and J ends, which lost 1 base and 6 bases, there was a span of 7 bases. Germline V lookup: CDR1 SGHRS, CDR2 YFSETQ. The CDR3 consists of 12 residues.

This sequence joins TRBV7-2 and TRBJ1-2, with 8 bases that match TRBD1. V lost 5 bases, J lost 9 bases, and 5 bases stayed unmatched. The CDR3 sequence is 12 residues long. Germline CDR1 is SGHTA and CDR2 is FQGNSA. CDR3 protein: CASSQRQGSYTF. Here the CDR3 DNA reads TGTGCCAGCAGCCAAAGACAGGGGAGCTACACCTTC.

This clone was counted a few times. This chain uses TRBV21-1 with TRBJ2-2; TRBD2 is taken as the D call from the table, unchecked against the DNA. TRBV21-1 is a pseudogene locus. The CDR3 spans 14 residues. The CDR3 is CASSRAPFTGELFF. CDR3 in DNA: TGTGCCAGCAGCAGAGCCCCGTTTACCGGGGAGCTGTTTTTT.

The rearrangement uses TRBV4-1 and TRBJ2-1; D unresolved. This CDR3 has 14 residues. Deletions cut 3 bases from V and 6 bases from J, with 12 bases between. Looked up from germline, CDR1 is MGHRA and CDR2 is YSYEKL. The CDR3 DNA reads TGCGCCAGCAGCCATTATTATTCGAGCAATGAGCAGTTCTTC. Its translation is CASSHYYSSNEQFF.

This CDR3 is CASSPRHLEAFF. CDR3 sequence (DNA): TGTGCCAGCAGCCCCCGACACCTTGAAGCTTTCTTT. The chain combines TRBV7-9 with TRBJ1-1; D not certain. Germline assignment: CDR1 SEHNR and CDR2 FQNEAQ (reference sequence). The CDR3 totals 12 residues. V gave up 5 bases and J gave up 7 bases, with 11 bases separating them.